The 8 T cell receptor beta chains reported below all come from one sample, sequenced in a study of blood T cell repertoires in COVID-19. The data were produced by immunoSEQ multiplex PCR, yet TCRdb's version contains in-frame clones alone and is incomplete. Here the sample spans hundreds of thousands of clones, around 84% being singletons. Sequenced sample: PBMCs or T cells enriched from blood (not recorded which). Receptor source: a man between 18 and 35 years old who had recovered from COVID-19.

The V call is TRBV28, the J call TRBJ2-5; perhaps TRBD1 as D (7 bases). The germline CDR1 and CDR2 sequences are MDHEN and SYDVKM. The CDR3 has 14 residues. Trimming took 2 bases from V and 6 from J, leaving 13 bases between them. The CDR3: CASSLLSGGQTQYF. As DNA, the CDR3 is TGTGCCAGCAGTTTACTCTCAGGGGGGCAGACCCAGTACTTC. Full variable domain (missing parts from reference TRBV28 and TRBJ2-5): DVKVTQSSRYLVKRTGEKVFLECVQDMDHENMFWYRQDPGLGLRLIYFSYDVKMKEKGDIPEGYSVSREKKERFSLILESASTNQTSMYLCASSLLSGGQTQYFGPGTRLLVL.

V and J are TRBV11-1 and TRBJ2-1, with 9 nucleotides matching TRBD2. Trimming at V came to 0 bases and at J to 7 bases, leaving 4 bases not matched to a gene. CDR1 and CDR2 (germline): SGHAT, FQDESV (reference sequence). This CDR3 spans 15 amino acids. The CDR3 is CASSLAAGGANEQFF. DNA of the CDR3: TGTGCCAGCAGCTTAGCTGCGGGGGGGGCTAATGAGCAGTTCTTC.

The genes are TRBV19 and TRBJ2-5; D is perhaps TRBD2 (6 bases). From germline, CDR1 is LNHDA and CDR2 SQIVND (reference sequence). Trimming pared 5 bases from V and 5 bases from J, leaving 12 bases between. The CDR3 runs 13 residues. The CDR3 reads CASSSPGRETQYF. The CDR3, as DNA: TGTGCCAGTAGTTCCCCAGGGAGGGAGACCCAGTACTTC.

This sequence joins TRBV24-1 and TRBJ2-3, with 12 bases aligning to TRBD1. The CDR3 has 16 amino acids. J was trimmed by 5 bases and V by 4 bases; bases with no gene match: 6. Germline V gives CDR1 KGHDR, CDR2 SFDVKD. Written as DNA, the CDR3 is TGTGCCACCAGTGACTCGGGACAGGGGGCGGAAGATACGCAGTATTTT. Translated, it gives CATSDSGQGAEDTQYF.

CDR3 DNA sequence: TGCGCCAGCAGTGAGTCGAGGTTAGCGGGCTTCGAGCAGTACTTC. Translation gives CASSESRLAGFEQYF. The rearrangement uses TRBV10-2 and TRBJ2-7; 7 nucleotides match TRBD2. V lost 0 bases, J lost 6 bases, and 8 bases stayed unmatched. The CDR3 has 15 residues. The germline CDR1 and CDR2 sequences are WSHSY and SAAADI.

On this clone itself: The germline gene is not matched at one end of the junction; a read error may be the cause. This chain joins TRBV7-7 and TRBJ2-6; no clear D gene. This CDR3 comprises 16 residues. The germline CDR1 and CDR2 sequences are SSHAT and FNYEAQ (reference sequence). CDR3 nucleotide sequence: TGTGCTAGCAGCTTAGGTCCTATTTCTGGGGCCAACGTCCTGACTTTC. Amino acid sequence: CASSLGPISGANVLTF.

As DNA, the CDR3 is TGTGCCAGTAGATCCGGACTAGCGGGAGGGTACAATGAGCAGTTCTTC. Its protein is CASRSGLAGGYNEQFF. The chain is built from TRBV19 and TRBJ2-1; 15 bases align to TRBD2. The V gene end was trimmed by 6 bases and the J gene end by 4 bases; junction bases not matched to a gene: 4. From germline, CDR1 is LNHDA and CDR2 SQIVND (reference sequence). CDR3 length: 16 residues.

This sequence joins TRBV10-3 and TRBJ2-3; 10 nucleotides match TRBD2. Germline CDR1 and CDR2: ENHRY and SYGVKD. The trim removed 4 bases at V and 4 bases at J, leaving 5 bases unmatched. CDR3 size: 15 residues. The CDR3 reads CAISVGLASPDTQYF. The CDR3, as DNA: TGTGCCATCAGTGTGGGACTAGCGAGCCCAGATACGCAGTATTTT.